The next 21 T cell receptor beta chains were all read from a single sample in a study of T cell repertoires in cytomegalovirus infection (dated by TCRdb to between 2017 and 2020). These receptors have no known antigen. This sample was sequenced with an Illumina HiSeq 1500. TCRdb applied fastp at Q25 and MiXCR to the public reads, then kept only in-frame beta chains. Duplicate CDR3 protein sequences are folded into a single record with the most common DNA and genes. The table for this sample lists some 920,000 distinct CDR3 sequences; less than 35% of them were counted only once. The leading ten clones occupy more than 12% of the sample. The treatment or condition label here, explained by the study, means: in vitro stimulation with specific CMV peptide epitopes to enrich CMV-specific T cells. Source: cultured CD8+ T cells from PBMCs, taken from culture after CMV antigen stimulation. The receptors come from a human donor in good health (CMV status not recorded). Some clones in this sample may be carry-over from other donors' samples.

The sample holds a few counts of this clonotype. The chain couples TRBV4-3 to TRBJ2-1; D ambiguous. The CDR3 totals 14 residues. Germline V lookup: CDR1 LGHNA, CDR2 YSLEER. Trimming pared 0 bases from V and 4 bases from J, leaving 7 bases between. The CDR3 here is CASSQDILYNEQFF. In DNA form, the CDR3 reads TGCGCCAGCAGCCAAGATATATTATACAATGAGCAGTTCTTC.

The genes are TRBV29-1 and TRBJ2-3; 7 positions match TRBD2. From germline, CDR1 is SQVTM and CDR2 ANQGSEA. With V trimmed by 4 bases and J by 4 bases, 5 bases remained unmatched. The CDR3 totals 13 residues. The CDR3 here is CSVVGLAADTQYF. CDR3 coding DNA: TGCAGCGTTGTAGGGCTAGCGGCAGATACGCAGTATTTT.

The gene calls are TRBV7-9 and TRBJ2-7, with D perhaps TRBD2 (6 bases). Trimming left V 0 bases short and J 3 bases short, with 18 bases between. CDR1 is SEHNR, CDR2 FQNEAQ, per germline (reference sequence). CDR3 length: 17 residues. CDR3 sequence (DNA): TGTGCCAGCAGCTTAGCGCCCGGGGGTTCCCTTTTCTACGAGCAGTACTTC. Its translation is CASSLAPGGSLFYEQYF. The entire variable domain, with the rest obtained from reference TRBV7-9 and TRBJ2-7, is as follows: DTGVSQNPRHKITKRGQNVTFRCDPISEHNRLYWYRQTLGQGPEFLTYFQNEAQLEKSRLLSDRFSAERPKGSFSTLEIQRTEQGDSAMYLCASSLAPGGSLFYEQYFGPGTRLTVT.

The rearrangement joins TRBV4-1 to TRBJ2-5, with D perhaps TRBD1 or TRBD2 (7 bases each). Per germline, CDR1 MGHRA and CDR2 YSYEKL. V shed 4 bases and J shed 1 base, with 16 bases lying between them. This CDR3 has 16 amino acids. The CDR3 loop is CASSPWQGGVQETQYF. The CDR3 DNA sequence: TGCGCCAGCAGCCCCTGGCAGGGGGGGGTCCAAGAGACCCAGTACTTC.

The chain has TRBV7-6 and TRBJ1-1; 8 bases map to TRBD1. V was pared by 0 bases and J by 6 bases, with 0 bases of the junction left unmatched. The length of the CDR3 is 13 residues. CDR1 and CDR2 from the germline V gene are SGHVS and FNYEAQ. The CDR3 sequence is CASSLAGQAEAFF. CDR3 DNA: TGTGCCAGCAGCTTAGCGGGACAGGCTGAAGCTTTCTTT.

This clonotype was picked up one time. It may be a read error: a sequence one base away is much more abundant. The gene calls are TRBV12-3 or TRBV12-4 and TRBJ2-2; unclear D gene. CDR3 size: 12 residues. In DNA, the CDR3 is TGTGCCGGCAGTCCCATAAGGGGGGAGCTGTTTTTT. This encodes CAGSPIRGELFF.

This clonotype was detected a few times. CDR3 sequence: CASSPGGGGATNEKLFF. The CDR3 nucleotides read TGTGCCAGTAGTCCCGGTGGAGGGGGCGCAACTAATGAAAAACTGTTTTTT. The chain uses TRBV19 and TRBJ1-4; TRBD1 matches at 7 bases. Trimming removed 5 bases from V and 0 bases from J; junction bases left unmatched: 9. Germline loops: CDR1 LNHDA, CDR2 SQIVND (reference sequence). There are 17 residues in the CDR3.

Only a few counts were recorded for this clonotype. The chain combines TRBV6-5 with TRBJ1-1, with D perhaps TRBD1 (6 bases). Germline assignment: CDR1 MNHEY and CDR2 SVGAGI. This CDR3 is built from 19 residues. V dropped 2 bases and J dropped 1 base, with 23 bases sitting between them. The CDR3 reads CASSYPPGGGGHPNTEAFF. CDR3 in DNA: TGTGCCAGCAGTTACCCCCCCGGAGGAGGGGGGCATCCGAACACTGAAGCTTTCTTT.

This clonotype was counted a few times. The chain links TRBV20-1 to TRBJ1-4; D ambiguous. The CDR3 contains 18 residues. Germline V gene lookup returns CDR1 DFQATT and CDR2 SNEGSKA (reference sequence). Trimming took off 7 bases at V and 0 bases at J, with 24 bases between the two ends. CDR3 in DNA: TGCAGTGTTGAGGTTGGGGTTGCATCGCCTACAACTAATGAAAAACTGTTTTTT. Encoded protein: CSVEVGVASPTTNEKLFF.

This clonotype occurred many times. The chain uses TRBV7-3 and TRBJ2-2; 14 bases are a match to TRBD2. V gave up 8 bases and J gave up 1 base; unmatched junction bases: 0. Germline CDR1 reads SGHTA; CDR2 reads FQGTGA. The length of the CDR3 is 15 residues. The CDR3 coding sequence is TGTGCCAGCGGACTAGCGGGGGGGAACACCGGGGAGCTGTTTTTT. It encodes CASGLAGGNTGELFF.

This clonotype was observed a few times. J is TRBJ1-5 and V is TRBV4-1; D gene uncertain. Germline V gives CDR1 MGHRA, CDR2 YSYEKL. The CDR3 has 13 amino acids. The V gene lost 1 base and the J gene lost 5 bases, with 6 bases spanning the gap. CDR3 coding DNA: TGCGCCAGCAGCCAAGTTCGGGATCAGCCCCAGCATTTT. Protein product: CASSQVRDQPQHF.

In this sample, this clonotype turned up a few times. This chain joins TRBV15 and TRBJ2-1; D gene unclear. CDR1 and CDR2 from the germline V gene are LNHNV and YYDKDF (reference sequence). The CDR3 is 17 residues long. Trimming cost V 0 bases and J 0 bases, with 12 bases left between them. The CDR3 coding sequence is TGTGCCACCAGCAGAGATCTGGCCCTGAGCTCCTACAATGAGCAGTTCTTC. It yields the protein CATSRDLALSSYNEQFF.

The chain uses TRBV12-3 or TRBV12-4 and TRBJ2-1, with a tentative D call TRBD2 (5 bases). The CDR3 is made up of 13 amino acids. V was trimmed by 3 bases and J by 6 bases, leaving 9 bases between them. The CDR3 nucleotides are TGTGCCAGCAGTTTGAGGGCCAGCAATGAGCAGTTCTTC. Amino acids: CASSLRASNEQFF.

This rearrangement joins TRBV25-1 to TRBJ1-2; D uncertain. V lost 5 bases and J lost 0, with 7 bases in between. The CDR3 sequence is 13 residues long. Looked up from germline, CDR1 is MGHDK and CDR2 is SYGVNS. The CDR3 loop is CASSRVPNYGYTF. CDR3 nucleotides: TGTGCCAGCAGTCGTGTTCCTAACTATGGCTACACCTTC.

This clonotype was seen repeatedly, ten times or more. The V gene is TRBV7-8, the J gene TRBJ2-4; a possible D gene is TRBD2 (6 bases). The CDR3 length is 15 residues. V dropped 5 bases and J dropped 5 bases, with 16 bases sitting between them. Looked up from germline, CDR1 is SGHVS and CDR2 is FQNEAQ. This CDR3 is CASSPKFSGENIQYF. The CDR3 coding sequence is TGTGCCAGCAGCCCCAAGTTCTCGGGGGAAAACATTCAGTACTTC.

This clonotype was recorded only once. V is TRBV20-1 and J is TRBJ2-2, with 10 bases that match TRBD2. The V gene end was trimmed by 1 base and the J gene end by 0 bases; junction bases not matched to a gene: 2. This CDR3 contains 16 residues. Germline assignment: CDR1 DFQATT and CDR2 SNEGSKA (reference sequence). CDR3 protein: CSARVLAGANTGELFF. The CDR3 nucleotides read TGCAGTGCTAGAGTGCTAGCGGGGGCGAACACCGGGGAGCTGTTTTTT.

The chain uses TRBV9 and TRBJ1-1; possible D gene TRBD1, 5 bases. V was pared by 3 bases and J by 0 bases, with 12 bases between. Looked up from germline, CDR1 is SGDLS and CDR2 is YYNGEE. The CDR3 totals 15 residues. The CDR3 is CASSATGALNTEAFF. The CDR3 DNA reads TGTGCCAGCAGCGCCACCGGGGCGCTGAACACTGAAGCTTTCTTT. Full variable domain (remainder filled in from reference TRBV9 and TRBJ1-1): DSGVTQTPKHLITATGQRVTLRCSPRSGDLSVYWYQQSLDQGLQFLIQYYNGEERAKGNILERFSAQQFPDLHSELNLSSLELGDSALYFCASSATGALNTEAFFGQGTRLTVV.

On this clonotype itself: This may come from a read error, since a much larger clone is one base off. The CDR3 DNA sequence: TGTGCCAGCAGCTGGACTAGCGGGGGGGAATACGAGCAGTACTTC. The encoded protein is CASSWTSGGEYEQYF. This sequence joins TRBV11-2 and TRBJ2-7; 15 nucleotides align to TRBD2. The trim removed 4 bases at V and 4 bases at J, leaving 2 bases unmatched. Germline assignment: CDR1 SGHAT and CDR2 FQNNGV. This CDR3 has 15 amino acids.

This clonotype appeared a few times. The chain joins TRBV7-9 to TRBJ2-3, with TRBD1 matching 8 bases. The V segment lost 2 bases and the J segment 2 bases; nucleotides outside the gene matches: 3. This CDR3 has 15 residues. Germline CDR1 and CDR2: SEHNR and FQNEAQ (reference sequence). The CDR3 bases are TGTGCCAGCAGCTTAAAGGACAGGGTCACAGATACGCAGTATTTT. The encoded protein is CASSLKDRVTDTQYF.

J is TRBJ1-2 and V is TRBV7-9; possibly TRBD1 for D (6 bases). This CDR3 has 16 amino acids. V was pared by 5 bases and J by 2 bases, with 18 bases between. Germline V gene sequence: CDR1 SEHNR, CDR2 FQNEAQ (reference sequence). CDR3 region: CASSHPRGAPNYGYTF. Here the CDR3 DNA reads TGTGCCAGCAGCCACCCCCGGGGGGCGCCGAACTATGGCTACACCTTC.

This clonotype was recorded a few times. The V call is TRBV7-2, the J call TRBJ2-5, with 9 bases fitting TRBD2. Trimming removed 2 bases from V and 2 bases from J; junction bases left unmatched: 3. This CDR3 is built from 15 residues. Germline assignment: CDR1 SGHTA and CDR2 FQGNSA. The CDR3 nucleotides are TGTGCCAGCAGCTTACTAGCGGGGCTGCAAGAGACCCAGTACTTC. Translated: CASSLLAGLQETQYF.